The 16 T cell receptor beta chains in this list originate from one sample, sequenced in a study of HIV-infected children after antiretroviral therapy interruption. Treatment of the sample: PENTA 11 planned treatment interruption arm or continuous ART arm. The TCR library was built from RNA with a 3' RACE protocol and unique molecular identifiers. TCRdb itself ran the 3' RACE reads through MiXCR, one entry per CDR3 protein. The sample shows 30,000 to 40,000 distinct CDR3 sequences, 6.5% of them seen only once. This specimen was CD45RA+ CD4+ T cells from PBMCs, pooled from several time points, taken from a donor given antiretroviral therapy, either interrupted or continuous. Subset defined: naive CD4+ CD45RA+ CD45RO- T cells. These TCRs come from a pool of human donors with HIV.

The sample holds many counts of this clonotype. The rearrangement joins TRBV7-2 to TRBJ2-1; no clear D. The CDR3 is 15 residues long. Between the trimmed V and J ends, which lost 1 base and 1 base, there was a span of 8 bases. In germline, CDR1 is SGHTA, CDR2 FQGNSA. The CDR3 sequence: CASSLDGVSYNEQFF. CDR3 DNA sequence: TGTGCCAGCAGCTTAGACGGAGTATCCTACAATGAGCAGTTCTTC.

The sample holds a few counts of this clonotype. This chain links TRBV4-2 with TRBJ2-5; 13 bases are a match to TRBD2. The CDR3 contains 21 residues. V lost 0 bases and J lost 5; bases outside the gene matches: 18. Per the germline V gene, CDR1 is LGHNA and CDR2 is YNFKEQ. CDR3 in amino acids: CASSQDPGDLRLAGGKETQYF. In nucleotides, the CDR3 is TGTGCCAGCAGCCAAGACCCCGGGGACCTACGACTAGCGGGAGGAAAGGAGACCCAGTACTTC.

This clonotype was seen repeatedly, ten times or more. V usage is TRBV10-3 and J usage is TRBJ2-7; the D gene is possibly TRBD1 (6 bases). The germline CDR1 and CDR2 sequences are ENHRY and SYGVKD. V was pared by 4 bases and J by 0 bases, with 10 bases between. The CDR3 sequence is 14 residues long. The DNA for the CDR3 is TGTGCCATCAGTGGGGGGCAGTCCTCCTACGAGCAGTACTTC. Translated, it gives CAISGGQSSYEQYF.

Regarding this clonotype: A much larger clone sits a single nucleotide away, making a read error possible. The chain joins TRBV12-5 to TRBJ2-3; 10 bases map to TRBD2. Per germline, CDR1 LGHNT and CDR2 FRNRAP. There are 16 residues in the CDR3. CDR3 coding DNA: TGTGCTATTGGTTTCCCGCGCCTAGCGGGGGTGAATACGCAGTATTTT. It translates to CAIGFPRLAGVNTQYF.

The rearrangement joins TRBV4-1 to TRBJ2-7; D is uncertain. The CDR3 totals 12 residues. Trimming removed 7 bases at V and 2 bases at J, with 9 bases between. Germline lookup yields CDR1 MGHRA and CDR2 YSYEKL. The DNA of the CDR3 is TGCGCCAGCAAGGCAGTAGCCTACGAGCAGTACTTC. It is translated as CASKAVAYEQYF.

This clonotype showed up many times. J is TRBJ1-2 and V is TRBV27; a weak D match, TRBD1 (6 bases). CDR3 size: 14 residues. Per germline, CDR1 MNHEY and CDR2 SMNVEV (reference sequence). V was pared by 6 bases and J by 7 bases, with 18 bases between. The CDR3 is CASSPDQGRVGYTF. The CDR3 DNA follows: TGTGCCAGCAGCCCCGACCAGGGGAGGGTTGGCTACACCTTC.

This clonotype came up many times. Sequence at one end of the junction differs from germline and may be a read error. Here the CDR3 reads CASSLGLGVQNTLYF. DNA of the CDR3: TGTGCCAGCAGCTTAGGACTGGGGGTTCAAAACACCTTGTACTTT. The genes are TRBV2 and TRBJ2-4; D may be TRBD1 or TRBD2 (5 bases each). CDR1 and CDR2 from the germline V gene are SNHLY and FYNNEI. This CDR3 comprises 15 residues.

Comments on this clonotype: Since the CDR3 does not end with the conserved phenylalanine or tryptophan, this likely comes from a read error. V gene TRBV10-3 combines with J gene TRBJ2-4, with unresolved D. V was shortened by 2 bases and J by 3 bases, with 14 bases between the two germline ends. The CDR3 loop spans 16 amino acids. CDR1 and CDR2 from the germline V gene are ENHRY and SYGVKD. The CDR3 reads CAISEGHVHGKNIQYL. CDR3 nucleotides: TGTGCCATCAGTGAGGGCCACGTTCATGGCAAAAACATTCAGTACTTA.

The sample holds many counts of this clonotype. The V call is TRBV20-1, the J call TRBJ2-3, with D possibly matching TRBD1 (6 bases). CDR3 size: 16 residues. CDR1 DFQATT and CDR2 SNEGSKA come from the germline V gene (reference sequence). Trimming took off 3 bases at V and 2 bases at J, with 18 bases between the two ends. In nucleotides, the CDR3 is TGCAGTGCTAGTGTTTTTAGGGGGACCAACACAGATACGCAGTATTTT. Residues: CSASVFRGTNTDTQYF.

This clonotype was picked up many times. CDR3 protein: CASSLMAGNEQFF. The CDR3 DNA is TGTGCCAGCAGCTTAATGGCCGGGAATGAGCAGTTCTTC. The J gene is TRBJ2-1, the V gene TRBV11-3; D gene uncertain. V lost 2 bases to trimming and J lost 7 bases, with 9 bases between them. The CDR3 is made up of 13 amino acids. In germline, CDR1 is SGHNT, CDR2 YENEEA. The variable domain in full, completed from reference TRBV11-3 and TRBJ2-1, reads EAGVVQSPRYKIIEKKQPVAFWCNPISGHNTLYWYLQNLGQGPELLIRYENEEAVDDSQLPKDRFSAERLKGVDSTLKIQPAELGDSAVYLCASSLMAGNEQFFGPGTRLTVL.

The rearrangement links TRBV5-1 to TRBJ1-1; TRBD1 might be the D (6 bases). The CDR3 has 14 residues. The ends were cut back, 0 bases at V and 4 bases at J, with 10 bases in the middle. CDR1 SGHRS and CDR2 YFSETQ come from the germline V gene. The CDR3 here is CASSLEGGSTEAFF. The CDR3 region has the DNA TGCGCCAGCAGCTTGGAGGGGGGTTCCACTGAAGCTTTCTTT.

The sample holds many counts of this clonotype. V and J are TRBV5-1 and TRBJ2-1; TRBD1 aligns across 7 bases. The germline CDR1 and CDR2 sequences are SGHRS and YFSETQ. Losses at the gene ends were 4 bases for V and 9 bases for J; bases not matched to a gene: 13. The CDR3 sequence is 15 residues long. CDR3 sequence reads: CASSTPGQQGTEQFF. CDR3 DNA: TGCGCCAGCAGCACCCCAGGCCAACAGGGGACTGAGCAGTTCTTC. Full variable domain (remainder filled in from reference TRBV5-1 and TRBJ2-1): KAGVTQTPRYLIKTRGQQVTLSCSPISGHRSVSWYQQTPGQGLQFLFEYFSETQRNKGNFPGRFSGRQFSNSRSEMNVSTLELGDSALYLCASSTPGQQGTEQFFGPGTRLTVL.

This clonotype has ten or more counts. The rearrangement uses TRBV4-3 and TRBJ2-3; TRBD2 aligns across 13 bases. The CDR3 loop spans 17 amino acids. CDR1 is LGHNA and CDR2 is YSLEER in the germline V gene. The J segment lost 5 bases and the V segment lost 4 bases, leaving 9 bases of the junction unmatched. In DNA, the CDR3 is TGCGCCAGCAGCCGGACATGGACTAGCGGGGGAAAAGATACGCAGTATTTT. Translating gives CASSRTWTSGGKDTQYF.

The sample holds a few counts of this clonotype. V usage is TRBV14 and J usage is TRBJ2-1; weak D call: TRBD2 (6 bases). The CDR3 runs to 15 residues. V gave up 1 base and J gave up 4 bases, with 11 bases separating them. In germline, CDR1 is SGHDN, CDR2 FVKESK. The CDR3 here is CASSQVPAGYNEQFF. CDR3 sequence (DNA): TGTGCCAGCAGCCAAGTCCCTGCGGGGTACAATGAGCAGTTCTTC.

This clonotype showed up many times. The V call is TRBV11-2, the J call TRBJ2-4, with no clear D. There are 18 residues in the CDR3. Germline V CDR1 and CDR2: SGHAT, FQNNGV. V was trimmed by 3 bases and J by 0 bases, leaving 18 bases between them. CDR3 in DNA: TGTGCCAGCAGCTTTGGACCGAAGTGGAACCTAGCCAAAAACATTCAGTACTTC. Translation: CASSFGPKWNLAKNIQYF.

This clonotype showed up just a few times. The chain couples TRBV5-1 to TRBJ2-3; the D gene is possibly TRBD1 (6 bases). V lost 1 base, J lost 4 bases, and 13 bases lay in between. Germline V gene data show CDR1 as SGHRS and CDR2 as YFSETQ. CDR3 length: 15 amino acids. In DNA form, the CDR3 reads TGCGCCAGCAGCTTGCCCCAGGGGTCATCAGATACGCAGTATTTT. It is translated as CASSLPQGSSDTQYF.